The sample holds one count of the clone carrying this TCR beta chain. Reverse transcription of about 0.45 to 1 ug RNA was performed with random hexamers. From the immunoSEQ multiplex PCR reads, TCRdb called clonotypes with MiXCR, one entry per CDR3 protein. The sample lists fewer than 200,000 distinct CDR3 sequences, around 90% occurring once. The CDR3 has 14 residues. Germline loops: CDR1 DFQATT, CDR2 SNEGSKA (reference sequence). J lost 3 bases, V lost 1 base, and 5 bases had no gene match. These data are taken from a study of CD8 T cells in Susac syndrome. The source of this sequence is a human donor with Susac syndrome. The rearrangement uses TRBV20-1 and TRBJ1-1; TRBD1 matches at 7 bases. Sequencing used CD4+ T cells from PBMCs. The DNA for the CDR3 is TGCAGTGCTAGAGCAGGGGGGAGGGACACTGAAGCTTTCTTT. It encodes CSARAGGRDTEAFF.